Detailed here is one T cell receptor (beta chain). Its cognate antigen is unknown. Per germline, CDR1 SGHDT and CDR2 YYEEEE. The CDR3 length is 15 residues. The trim removed 1 base at V and 6 bases at J, leaving 7 bases unmatched. The sample is drawn from a study of early T cells in non-severe SARS-CoV-2 infection. General observations from the study: Matching against VDJdb likely underestimated virus-specific expansions, favoring anti-spike CD8.

In the library, individual cDNA molecules carried attached unique molecular identifiers. Via MiXCR, TCRdb re-called the 5' RACE reads, giving one row per CDR3 protein. The sample has tens of thousands of distinct CDR3 sequences; about 10% are singletons. The sequence came from an adult who was a healthcare worker with PCR-confirmed SARS-CoV-2 infection or an uninfected control (not recorded which). This rearrangement joins TRBV5-6 to TRBJ1-1, with 9 positions matching TRBD1. The source material was whole blood, sampled at baseline. CDR3: CASSLFGTGRPEAFF. CDR3 DNA sequence: TGTGCCAGCAGCTTGTTCGGGACAGGGAGGCCTGAAGCTTTCTTT. Looking up the rest from reference TRBV5-6 and TRBJ1-1 gives the full variable domain: DAGVTQSPTHLIKTRGQQVTLRCSPKSGHDTVSWYQQALGQGPQFIFQYYEEEERQRGNFPDRFSGHQFPNYSSELNVNALLLGDSALYLCASSLFGTGRPEAFFGQGTRLTVV.